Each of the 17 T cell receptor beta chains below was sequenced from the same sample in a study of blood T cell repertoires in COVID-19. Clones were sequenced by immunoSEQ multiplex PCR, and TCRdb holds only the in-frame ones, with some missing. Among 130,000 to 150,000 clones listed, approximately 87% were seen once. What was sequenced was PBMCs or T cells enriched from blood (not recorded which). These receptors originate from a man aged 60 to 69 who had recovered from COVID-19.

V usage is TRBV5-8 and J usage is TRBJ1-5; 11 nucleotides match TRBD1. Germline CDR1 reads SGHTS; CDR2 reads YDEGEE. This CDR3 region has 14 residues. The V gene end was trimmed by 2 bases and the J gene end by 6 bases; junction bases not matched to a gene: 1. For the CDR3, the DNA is TGTGCCAGCAGCTTCGGGACAGGGGGTCAGCCCCAGCATTTT. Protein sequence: CASSFGTGGQPQHF.

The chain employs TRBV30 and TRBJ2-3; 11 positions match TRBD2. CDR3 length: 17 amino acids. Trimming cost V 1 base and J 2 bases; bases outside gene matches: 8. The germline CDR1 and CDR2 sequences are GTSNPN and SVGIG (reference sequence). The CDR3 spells CAWSAPGLADYTDTQYF. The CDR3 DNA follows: TGTGCCTGGAGTGCTCCGGGACTAGCGGATTACACAGATACGCAGTATTTT.

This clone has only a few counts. CDR3 loop: CASSAQGIAYQPQHF. DNA of the CDR3: TGTGCCAGCAGTGCTCAGGGGATTGCCTATCAGCCCCAGCATTTT. J is TRBJ1-5 and V is TRBV2; maybe TRBD1 (6 bases). V dropped 4 bases and J dropped 5 bases, with 15 bases sitting between them. The CDR3 loop spans 15 amino acids. Germline V gene lookup returns CDR1 SNHLY and CDR2 FYNNEI.

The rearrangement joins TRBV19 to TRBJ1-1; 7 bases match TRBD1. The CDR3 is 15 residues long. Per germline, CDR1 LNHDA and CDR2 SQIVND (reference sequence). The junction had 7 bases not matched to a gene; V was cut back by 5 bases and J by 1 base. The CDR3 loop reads CASSPRGQQNTEAFF. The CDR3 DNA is TGTGCCAGTAGTCCTCGGGGACAGCAGAACACTGAAGCTTTCTTT.

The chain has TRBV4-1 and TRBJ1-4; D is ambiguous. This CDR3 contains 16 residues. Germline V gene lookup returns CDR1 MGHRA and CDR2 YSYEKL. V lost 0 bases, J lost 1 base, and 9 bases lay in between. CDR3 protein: CASSQDLGRTNEKLFF. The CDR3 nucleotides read TGCGCCAGCAGCCAAGATTTGGGGAGAACTAATGAAAAACTGTTTTTT.

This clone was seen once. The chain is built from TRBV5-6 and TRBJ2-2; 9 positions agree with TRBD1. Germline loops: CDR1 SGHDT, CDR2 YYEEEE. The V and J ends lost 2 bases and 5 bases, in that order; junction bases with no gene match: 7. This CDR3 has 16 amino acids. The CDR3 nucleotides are TGTGCCAGCAGCTTCCCGGGACAGGGAGGAACCGGGGAGCTGTTTTTT. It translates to CASSFPGQGGTGELFF.

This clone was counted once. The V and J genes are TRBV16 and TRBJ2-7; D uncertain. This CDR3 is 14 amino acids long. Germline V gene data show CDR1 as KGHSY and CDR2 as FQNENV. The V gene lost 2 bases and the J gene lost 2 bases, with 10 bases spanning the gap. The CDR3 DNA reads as TGTGCCAGCAGCCAACGAGCAGGAACCTACGAGCAGTACTTC. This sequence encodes CASSQRAGTYEQYF.

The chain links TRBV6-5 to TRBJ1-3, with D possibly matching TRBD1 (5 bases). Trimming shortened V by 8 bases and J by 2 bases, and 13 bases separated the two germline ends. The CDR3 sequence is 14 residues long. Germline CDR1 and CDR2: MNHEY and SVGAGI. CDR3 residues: CASLLDRAGNTIYF. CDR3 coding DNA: TGTGCCAGCCTCTTAGACAGAGCTGGAAACACCATATATTTT.

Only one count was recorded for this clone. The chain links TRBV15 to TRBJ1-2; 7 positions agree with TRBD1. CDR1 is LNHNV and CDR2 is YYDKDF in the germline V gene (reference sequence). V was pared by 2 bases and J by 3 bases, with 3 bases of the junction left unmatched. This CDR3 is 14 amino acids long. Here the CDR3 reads CATSRRDRDYGYTF. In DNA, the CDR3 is TGTGCCACCAGCAGAAGAGACAGGGACTATGGCTACACCTTC. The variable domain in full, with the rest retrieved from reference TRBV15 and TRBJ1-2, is DAMVIQNPRYQVTQFGKPVTLSCSQTLNHNVMYWYQQKSSQAPKLLFHYYDKDFNNEADTPDNFQSRRPNTSFCFLDIRSPGLGDTAMYLCATSRRDRDYGYTFGSGTRLTVV.

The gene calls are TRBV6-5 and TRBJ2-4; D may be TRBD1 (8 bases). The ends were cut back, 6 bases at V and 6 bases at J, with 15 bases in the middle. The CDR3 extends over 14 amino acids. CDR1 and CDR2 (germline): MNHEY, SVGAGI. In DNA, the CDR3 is TGTGCCAGCAGAGACAGGGGAGGGCCAAACATTCAGTACTTC. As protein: CASRDRGGPNIQYF.

CDR3 sequence (DNA): TGTGCCAGCAGCTTATCTGCTAACTATGGCTACACCTTC. Translated, it gives CASSLSANYGYTF. The chain carries TRBV7-3 and TRBJ1-2; unclear D gene. Germline assignment: CDR1 SGHTA and CDR2 FQGTGA. This CDR3 is 13 amino acids long. V dropped 2 bases and J dropped 0 bases, with 4 bases sitting between them.

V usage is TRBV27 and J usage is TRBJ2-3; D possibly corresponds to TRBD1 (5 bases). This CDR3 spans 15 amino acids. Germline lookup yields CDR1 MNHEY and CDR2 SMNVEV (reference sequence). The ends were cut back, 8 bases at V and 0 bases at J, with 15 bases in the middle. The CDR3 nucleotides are TGTGCCAGCGGGGCTGTGGCCCTCAGCACAGATACGCAGTATTTT. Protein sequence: CASGAVALSTDTQYF.

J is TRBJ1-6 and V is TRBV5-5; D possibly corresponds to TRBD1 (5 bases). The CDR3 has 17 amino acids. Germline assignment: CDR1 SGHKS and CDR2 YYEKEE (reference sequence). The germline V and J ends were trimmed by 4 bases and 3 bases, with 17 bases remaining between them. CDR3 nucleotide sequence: TGTGCCAGCAGCCTAAGGACACCGGATTTCTATAATTCACCCCTCCACTTT. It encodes CASSLRTPDFYNSPLHF.

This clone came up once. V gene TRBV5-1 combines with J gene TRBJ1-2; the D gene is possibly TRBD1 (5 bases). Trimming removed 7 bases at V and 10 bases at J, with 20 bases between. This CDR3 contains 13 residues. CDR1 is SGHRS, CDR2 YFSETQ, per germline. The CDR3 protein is CASAPLSSGNYTF. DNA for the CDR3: TGCGCCAGCGCTCCCCTCTCCTCAGGGAACTACACCTTC. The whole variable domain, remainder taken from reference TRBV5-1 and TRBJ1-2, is KAGVTQTPRYLIKTRGQQVTLSCSPISGHRSVSWYQQTPGQGLQFLFEYFSETQRNKGNFPGRFSGRQFSNSRSEMNVSTLELGDSALYLCASAPLSSGNYTFGSGTRLTVV.

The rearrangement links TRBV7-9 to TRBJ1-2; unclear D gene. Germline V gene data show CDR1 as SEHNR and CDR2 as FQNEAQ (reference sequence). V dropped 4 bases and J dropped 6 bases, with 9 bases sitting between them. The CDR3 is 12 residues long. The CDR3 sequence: CASSSRSDGYTF. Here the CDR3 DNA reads TGTGCCAGCAGCTCCAGGTCCGATGGCTACACCTTC.

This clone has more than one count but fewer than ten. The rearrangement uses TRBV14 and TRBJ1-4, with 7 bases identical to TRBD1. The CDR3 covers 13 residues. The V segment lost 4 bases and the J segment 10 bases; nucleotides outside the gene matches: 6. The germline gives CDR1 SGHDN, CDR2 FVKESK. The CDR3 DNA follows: TGTGCCAGCAGCCCTACAGGGGTCGGAAAACTGTTTTTT. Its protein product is CASSPTGVGKLFF.

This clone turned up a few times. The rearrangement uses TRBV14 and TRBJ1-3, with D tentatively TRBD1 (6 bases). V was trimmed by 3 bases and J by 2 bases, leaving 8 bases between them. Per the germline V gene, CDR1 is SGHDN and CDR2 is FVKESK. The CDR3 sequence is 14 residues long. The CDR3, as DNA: TGTGCCAGCAGCCACAGGGGAGCTGGAAACACCATATATTTT. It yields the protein CASSHRGAGNTIYF.